This T cell receptor (beta chain) was recovered during a study of T cells after yellow fever vaccination. Study as a whole: When fractions had low cell numbers, they were prepared with SMART-Seq v4 Ultra Low Input.

Production of TCR cDNA was by 5'RACE template switching, which also added a universal primer site and UMIs. Each CDR3 protein is one row after TCRdb ran MiXCR on the 5' RACE reads. The table has approximately 240,000 distinct CDR3 sequences, roughly 4% seen once; the top ten hold under 20%. Per the germline V gene, CDR1 is MGHRA and CDR2 is YSYEKL. V lost 1 base and J lost 9, with 16 bases in between. The CDR3 consists of 15 residues. The source was PBMCs, collected 15 days after the yellow fever booster vaccination. The receptor comes from a man younger than 35 who received the YFV17D yellow fever vaccine. This chain joins TRBV4-1 and TRBJ2-1; tentative D call: TRBD2 (5 bases). Here the CDR3 reads CASSQARASGFEQFF. CDR3 nucleotides: TGCGCCAGCAGCCAAGCCCGGGCAAGCGGTTTTGAGCAGTTCTTC.